Below are 5 T cell receptor beta chains sequenced from a single sample in a study of PD-1 blockade in mismatch repair-deficient tumors. No antigen is known for these receptors. Time point specified: roughly ten-day in vitro stimulation with candidate neoantigen peptide 6. Some clones are missing from TCRdb's copy, which holds only in-frame ones; the method was immunoSEQ multiplex PCR. Among 14,000 or so clones, 86% were seen once, and the ten largest hold under 5.5%. Sequences were derived from cells cultured in vitro, sampled from a patient treated with pembrolizumab. These receptors originate from an adult with mismatch repair-deficient cancer.

V and J are TRBV21-1 and TRBJ2-1; TRBD2, as called in the table, went unchecked against the DNA. TRBV21-1 represents a pseudogene. This CDR3 has 16 residues. The CDR3 bases are TGTGCCAGCAGCAAAAAGAAGGCTAGCGAATACAATGAGCAGTTCTTC. Protein: CASSKKKASEYNEQFF.

V and J are TRBV9 and TRBJ1-5, with D tentatively TRBD1 (5 bases). V was clipped by 0 bases and J by 0 bases, with 13 bases between them. Germline CDR1 and CDR2: SGDLS and YYNGEE. This CDR3 is built from 17 residues. In DNA, the CDR3 is TGTGCCAGCAGCGTAGCTGGGGGACCCTATAGCAATCAGCCCCAGCATTTT. It encodes CASSVAGGPYSNQPQHF.

This clone appeared once. V gene TRBV11-2 combines with J gene TRBJ2-1; no clear D. Germline V gene data show CDR1 as SGHAT and CDR2 as FQNNGV. CDR3 length equals 12 residues. Trimming removed 3 bases at V and 5 bases at J, with 5 bases between. This CDR3 is CASSFLNNEQFF. DNA for the CDR3: TGTGCCAGCAGCTTCCTCAACAATGAGCAGTTCTTC.

The chain links TRBV19 to TRBJ1-2; TRBD1 aligns across 7 bases. CDR1 is LNHDA, CDR2 SQIVND, per germline (reference sequence). The CDR3 consists of 13 residues. Trimming took 8 bases from V and 4 from J; bases not matched to a gene: 7. This CDR3 is CASSTGPLYGYTF. Written as DNA, the CDR3 is TGTGCCAGTTCGACAGGGCCACTCTATGGCTACACCTTC.

The genes are TRBV30 and TRBJ1-5; weak D call: TRBD1 (5 bases). This CDR3 is built from 13 residues. From germline, CDR1 is GTSNPN and CDR2 SVGIG (reference sequence). The ends were cut back, 2 bases at V and 7 bases at J, with 12 bases in the middle. CDR3 in DNA: TGTGCCTGGAGTAGCCAGGGAGTGCAGCCCCAGCATTTT. It translates to CAWSSQGVQPQHF.